These T cell receptor beta chains were read from a single sample in a study of T-cell memory formation after mild COVID-19. TCRdb redid the calling of the 5' RACE reads with MiXCR, one entry per CDR3 protein. The sample records tens of thousands of distinct CDR3 sequences, 6% to 7.5% being singletons. Sequenced input: PBMCs or a T cell subset sorted from them (not recorded which). These receptors came from an adult who had mild COVID-19 (a few samples of this study predate the infection). Cell type and time point are not known. CDR3s include the opening cysteine and the closing phenylalanine or tryptophan. The D gene is left open where the match is weak. Not all rows give a size; the values are once, few, many and, for expanded clones, a class.

d_gene: -
j_gene: TRBJ2-3
v_gene: TRBV12-3/TRBV12-4
abundance: -
CDR3nt: TGTGCCAGCAGTGGGGGGATGACAGATACGCAGTATTTT
CDR3aa: CASSGGMTDTQYF

d_gene: -
j_gene: TRBJ2-2
v_gene: TRBV11-2
abundance: many
CDR3nt: TGTGCCAGCAGCTTAGGCCCATTAGGCACCGGGGAGCTGTTTTTT
CDR3aa: CASSLGPLGTGELFF

d_gene: TRBD1
j_gene: TRBJ2-4
v_gene: TRBV12-3/TRBV12-4
abundance: many
CDR3nt: TGTGCCAGCAGCGCAGGGACAGGGACTTTCGACAAAAACATTCAGTACTTC
CDR3aa: CASSAGTGTFDKNIQYF

d_gene: TRBD2
j_gene: TRBJ2-7
v_gene: TRBV30
abundance: many
CDR3nt: TGTGCCTGGAGTACAGGACTAGCGGGACTAGTAGGAGGCTCCTACGAGCAGTACTTC
CDR3aa: CAWSTGLAGLVGGSYEQYF

d_gene: TRBD1
j_gene: TRBJ2-7
v_gene: TRBV7-2
abundance: few
CDR3nt: TGTGCCAGCAGCTTTGGACAGGGGGCAGGCGAGCAGTACTTC
CDR3aa: CASSFGQGAGEQYF

d_gene: TRBD2
j_gene: TRBJ2-7
v_gene: TRBV7-2
abundance: many
CDR3nt: TGTGCCAGCAGCTTAGTGGGGGGGGGACGGAGGAGCTCCTACGAGCAGTACTTC
CDR3aa: CASSLVGGGRRSSYEQYF

d_gene: -
j_gene: TRBJ1-2
v_gene: TRBV7-9
abundance: few
CDR3nt: TGTGCCAGCAGTTCTGACAGGAGGGAGAGAGGCTACACCTTC
CDR3aa: CASSSDRRERGYTF

d_gene: -
j_gene: TRBJ2-5
v_gene: TRBV5-1
abundance: many
CDR3nt: TGCGCCAGCAGCTTGGAGCCTGCTCAAGAGACCCAGTACTTC
CDR3aa: CASSLEPAQETQYF

d_gene: -
j_gene: TRBJ2-3
v_gene: TRBV3-1
abundance: few
CDR3nt: TGTGCCAGCACCTCCTCAGGGCGCACAGATACGCAGTATTTT
CDR3aa: CASTSSGRTDTQYF

d_gene: TRBD2
j_gene: TRBJ2-3
v_gene: TRBV5-1
abundance: -
CDR3nt: TGCGCCAGCAGCCCGGGACTACACGATAAGACAGATACGCAGTATTTT
CDR3aa: CASSPGLHDKTDTQYF

d_gene: -
j_gene: TRBJ1-5
v_gene: TRBV4-1
abundance: -
CDR3nt: TGCGCCAGCAGCCACGCTTTCCAGAGAGATCAGCCCCAGCATTTT
CDR3aa: CASSHAFQRDQPQHF

d_gene: -
j_gene: TRBJ1-4
v_gene: TRBV7-9
abundance: -
CDR3nt: TGTGCCAGCAGCAATCAGGGGTCTAATGAAAAACTGTTTTTT
CDR3aa: CASSNQGSNEKLFF

d_gene: -
j_gene: TRBJ1-5
v_gene: TRBV20-1
abundance: -
CDR3nt: TGCAGTGCAAAGGCGGGGGGGACTTGGAGCAATCAGCCCCAGCATTTT
CDR3aa: CSAKAGGTWSNQPQHF

d_gene: TRBD1
j_gene: TRBJ2-5
v_gene: TRBV9
abundance: few
CDR3nt: TGTGCCAGCTGCCCCAGGGGACAGGGAGATACCCAAGAGACCCAGTACTTC
CDR3aa: CASCPRGQGDTQETQYF

d_gene: TRBD2
j_gene: TRBJ2-7
v_gene: TRBV7-2
abundance: many
CDR3nt: TGTGCCAGCAGCTTCACGGGGGGACTGTACGAGCAGTACTTC
CDR3aa: CASSFTGGLYEQYF

d_gene: -
j_gene: TRBJ1-5
v_gene: TRBV12-3/TRBV12-4
abundance: -
CDR3nt: TGTGCCAGCAGTTTCGGACTAAGCGGTCAGCCCCAGCATTTT
CDR3aa: CASSFGLSGQPQHF

d_gene: -
j_gene: TRBJ2-3
v_gene: TRBV7-9
abundance: many
CDR3nt: TGTGCCAGCATGGGGACACCCGACGCAAATACGCAGTATTTT
CDR3aa: CASMGTPDANTQYF

d_gene: TRBD2
j_gene: TRBJ2-1
v_gene: TRBV20-1
abundance: -
CDR3nt: TGCAGTGCTAGAGTCAGCGGGAGCTCCTACAATGAGCAGTTCTTC
CDR3aa: CSARVSGSSYNEQFF

d_gene: TRBD2
j_gene: TRBJ2-5
v_gene: TRBV3-1
abundance: -
CDR3nt: TGTGCCAGCAGCCCACGACTAGCGGGAGGGCCAAGCGAAGAGACCCAGTACTTC
CDR3aa: CASSPRLAGGPSEETQYF

d_gene: -
j_gene: TRBJ1-2
v_gene: TRBV25-1
abundance: many
CDR3nt: TGTGCCAGCAGTGAATATTCGGCAGGGAATTATGGCTACACCTTC
CDR3aa: CASSEYSAGNYGYTF

d_gene: -
j_gene: TRBJ2-3
v_gene: TRBV11-2
abundance: few
CDR3nt: TGTGCCAGCAGCTTATGGGGGGCAGATACGCAGTATTTT
CDR3aa: CASSLWGADTQYF

d_gene: TRBD1
j_gene: TRBJ1-2
v_gene: TRBV5-1
abundance: few
CDR3nt: TGCGCCAGCAGCGAAGGACAGGGGAACTATGGCTACACCTTC
CDR3aa: CASSEGQGNYGYTF

d_gene: TRBD1
j_gene: TRBJ1-2
v_gene: TRBV6-5
abundance: few
CDR3nt: TGTGCCAGCAGCTCCTACAGGGGGGGTAACTATGGCTACACCTTC
CDR3aa: CASSSYRGGNYGYTF

d_gene: -
j_gene: TRBJ1-1
v_gene: TRBV21-1
abundance: -
CDR3nt: TGTGCCAGCAGGCCACCTCGATGCACACAATTCATGAACACTGAAGCTTTCTTT
CDR3aa: CASRPPRCTQFMNTEAFF

d_gene: -
j_gene: TRBJ1-5
v_gene: TRBV12-3/TRBV12-4
abundance: few
CDR3nt: TGTGCCAGCAGTCCTAGTCCACATACCCAGCCCCAGCATTTT
CDR3aa: CASSPSPHTQPQHF

d_gene: TRBD1
j_gene: TRBJ2-1
v_gene: TRBV7-2
abundance: many
CDR3nt: TGTGCCAGCAGCTTAGCGGGGACAGGGGACAATGAGCAGTTCTTC
CDR3aa: CASSLAGTGDNEQFF

d_gene: -
j_gene: TRBJ1-6
v_gene: TRBV18
abundance: -
CDR3nt: TGTGCCAGCTCACCATCGACAGAATCACCCCTCCACTTT
CDR3aa: CASSPSTESPLHF

d_gene: TRBD1
j_gene: TRBJ1-1
v_gene: TRBV29-1
abundance: many
CDR3nt: TGCAGCTCCCGGACAGGAGGTACTGAAGCTTTCTTT
CDR3aa: CSSRTGGTEAFF